This T cell receptor (beta chain) originates from a study of tumor-infiltrating lymphocytes in oesophageal squamous cell carcinoma. A single record per CDR3 protein comes from TCRdb applying MiXCR to the PCR reads. The sample lists fewer than 11,000 distinct CDR3 sequences, under 65% occurring once. CDR3 length: 16 residues. CDR1 SGHVT and CDR2 SQSDAQ come from the germline V gene. The TCR sequence derives from a female donor with esophageal squamous cell carcinoma. The sequenced sample was esophageal tumor tissue. J is TRBJ2-4 and V is TRBV7-4; D may match TRBD1 or TRBD2 (6 bases each). The end of the DNA aligns better with TRBJ2-1, so the J call may be wrong. The CDR3 nucleotides read TGTGCCAGCAGCGTTGGACAGCGGGTAAGGTTCAATGAGCAGTTCTTC. Its protein is CASSVGQRVRFNEQFF.